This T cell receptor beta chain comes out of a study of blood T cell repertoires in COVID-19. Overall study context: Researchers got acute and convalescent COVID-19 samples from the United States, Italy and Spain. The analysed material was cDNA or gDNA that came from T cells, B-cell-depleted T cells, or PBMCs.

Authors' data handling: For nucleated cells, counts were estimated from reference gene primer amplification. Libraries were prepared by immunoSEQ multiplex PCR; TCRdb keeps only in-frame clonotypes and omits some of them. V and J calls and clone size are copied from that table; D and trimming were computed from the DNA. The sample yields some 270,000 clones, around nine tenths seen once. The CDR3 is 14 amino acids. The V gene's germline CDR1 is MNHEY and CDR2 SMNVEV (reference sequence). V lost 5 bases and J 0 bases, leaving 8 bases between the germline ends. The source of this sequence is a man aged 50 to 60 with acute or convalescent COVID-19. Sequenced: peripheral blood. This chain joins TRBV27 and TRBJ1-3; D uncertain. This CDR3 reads CASSDPGSGNTIYF. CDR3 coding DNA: TGTGCCAGCAGTGATCCAGGCTCTGGAAACACCATATATTTT.